This T cell receptor beta chain is from a study of cytomegalovirus exposure and HLA in healthy donors. Whole-study results and caveats: In a later analysis, several top co-occurrence clusters appeared linked to parvovirus B19, influenza, CMV and Epstein-Barr virus.

CDR3 length: 16 residues. Trimming removed 2 bases from V and 4 bases from J; junction bases left unmatched: 5. The germline V gene has CDR1 MDHEN and CDR2 SYDVKM. Details on this clone: Its specificity is not known.

Amplification used 60 Vbeta primers and 13 Jbeta primers. Assay: immunoSEQ multiplex PCR; the TCRdb copy retains only in-frame clones and omits some. The sample holds some 98,000 clones, more than 60% seen once. The rearrangement joins TRBV28 to TRBJ1-4; TRBD1 aligns across 9 bases. The sample was PBMCs. The clonotype comes from a man aged 18 to 30 in good health and CMV-seropositive. This CDR3 is CASSLRRTGVNEKLFF. CDR3 nucleotide sequence: TGTGCCAGCAGTTTAAGGCGGACAGGGGTTAATGAAAAACTGTTTTTT.